This passage covers 17 T cell receptor beta chains from one sample sequenced in a study of CD8+CD57+ T cells in acquired aplastic anemia. Patients included in sequencing had previously demonstrated CD8+CD57+ cell expansion by flow cytometry. Using genomic DNA as the template, TCR beta VDJ and CDR3 profiling was carried out. TCRdb reanalysed the reads using MiXCR and keeps one entry per CDR3 protein. This sample has hundreds of thousands of distinct CDR3 sequences, with more than 25% found just once. The sequenced sample was sorted CD4+, CD8+, or CD8+CD57+ T cells (not recorded which) from PBMCs. The receptors shown here come from a human donor with aplastic anemia.

This clonotype was seen a few times. The chain is built from TRBV25-1 and TRBJ2-1; D not resolved. CDR1 and CDR2 from the germline V gene are MGHDK and SYGVNS. The CDR3 covers 13 residues. Trimming removed 6 bases at V and 10 bases at J, with 16 bases between. The DNA for the CDR3 is TGTGCCAGCAGCTTGGACCTGATTGACGAGCAGTTCTTC. Protein: CASSLDLIDEQFF.

This clonotype was seen at least ten times. The rearrangement uses TRBV6-5 and TRBJ1-2, with 8 positions matching TRBD1. V lost 2 bases, J lost 8 bases, and 4 bases stayed unmatched. Germline V gives CDR1 MNHEY, CDR2 SVGAGI. This CDR3 has 13 amino acids. The CDR3 protein is CASSYQTGAGYTF. CDR3 sequence (DNA): TGTGCCAGCAGTTACCAGACAGGGGCAGGCTACACCTTC.

This clonotype was counted between two and nine times. This may be a read error, as it is one base from a much larger clone. This chain links TRBV7-9 with TRBJ1-1, with D unresolved. CDR1 is SEHNR and CDR2 is FQNEAQ in the germline V gene (reference sequence). V was trimmed by 5 bases and J by 3 bases, leaving 10 bases between them. This CDR3 is built from 13 residues. In DNA, the CDR3 is TGTGCCAGCAGCCCACGGATGGACACTGAAGCTTTCTTT. It encodes CASSPRMDTEAFF.

The rearrangement uses TRBV11-2 and TRBJ1-2; TRBD1 might be the D (6 bases). CDR1 and CDR2 (germline): SGHAT, FQNNGV. The CDR3 has 15 residues. V lost 1 base to trimming and J lost 6 bases, with 15 bases between them. The CDR3 protein is CASSLVTGATHGYTF. CDR3 nucleotides: TGTGCCAGCAGCTTAGTAACGGGGGCCACCCATGGCTACACCTTC.

This clonotype was observed many times. The genes are TRBV7-9 and TRBJ2-7; 8 bases agree with TRBD1. Germline trimming cut 1 base from V and 7 bases from J; bases unmatched to any gene: 6. Germline V gene lookup returns CDR1 SEHNR and CDR2 FQNEAQ (reference sequence). CDR3 length equals 14 residues. The CDR3 region has the DNA TGTGCCAGCAGCTTAGTTCAGGGGGCCGGAGAGCAGTACTTC. Translating gives CASSLVQGAGEQYF.

This rearrangement joins TRBV9 to TRBJ1-2, with 9 positions matching TRBD1. J lost 8 bases, V lost 4 bases, and 9 bases had no gene match. Germline assignment: CDR1 SGDLS and CDR2 YYNGEE. This CDR3 has 14 amino acids. Here the CDR3 DNA reads TGTGCCAGCAGCCGGGGACAGGGAGGAGGAGGCTACACCTTC. Residues: CASSRGQGGGGYTF.

V gene TRBV7-9 combines with J gene TRBJ2-3; no clear D gene. The V gene lost 5 bases and the J gene lost 3 bases, with 9 bases spanning the gap. CDR1 and CDR2 (germline): SEHNR, FQNEAQ (reference sequence). There are 13 residues in the CDR3. The CDR3 sequence: CASSQESTDTQYF. The CDR3 DNA reads TGTGCCAGCAGCCAAGAATCAACAGATACGCAGTATTTT.

Comments on this clonotype: Relative to the germline gene, one junction end is altered; a read error may explain this. CDR3 region: CAWGFMGATTYEQYF. Here the CDR3 DNA reads TGTGCCTGGGGGTTTATGGGGGCCACAACCTACGAGCAGTATTTC. The genes are TRBV10-3 and TRBJ2-7, with D perhaps matching TRBD1 (6 bases). CDR3 length: 15 residues. Germline V gene lookup returns CDR1 ENHRY and CDR2 SYGVKD.

This clonotype was recorded at least ten times. J is TRBJ1-1 and V is TRBV7-8; 9 bases line up with TRBD1. The CDR3 is 14 amino acids. Unmatched junction bases numbered 1, after V lost 3 bases and J lost 2 bases. The germline CDR1 and CDR2 sequences are SGHVS and FQNEAQ. The CDR3 loop is CASSLDRGNTEAFF. For the CDR3, the DNA is TGTGCCAGCAGCTTGGACAGGGGAAACACTGAAGCTTTCTTT.

This chain uses TRBV27 with TRBJ2-5; possibly TRBD1 for D (5 bases). V shed 5 bases and J shed 9 bases, with 19 bases lying between them. This CDR3 spans 14 amino acids. The germline V gene has CDR1 MNHEY and CDR2 SMNVEV (reference sequence). CDR3 DNA sequence: TGTGCCAGCAGTCCGCAGGGCCTGGGTAATTCCCAGTACTTC. This gives the protein CASSPQGLGNSQYF.

This clonotype was seen more than once but under ten times. The chain uses TRBV6-5 and TRBJ1-2, with TRBD1 as a possible D gene (6 bases). The CDR3 consists of 14 residues. V lost 2 bases and J lost 6, with 13 bases in between. CDR1 is MNHEY and CDR2 is SVGAGI in the germline V gene. CDR3 protein: CASSYLREGDGYTF. CDR3 DNA sequence: TGTGCCAGCAGTTACCTCAGGGAGGGGGATGGCTACACCTTC.

The V call is TRBV2, the J call TRBJ1-2; 7 nucleotides align to TRBD1. V was pared by 2 bases and J by 3 bases, with 6 bases of the junction left unmatched. This CDR3 spans 15 amino acids. Germline loops: CDR1 SNHLY, CDR2 FYNNEI. The CDR3 loop is CASSETGQEYYGYTF. In nucleotides, the CDR3 is TGTGCCAGCAGTGAAACCGGACAGGAATACTATGGCTACACCTTC.

This clonotype came up a few times. The chain joins TRBV7-2 to TRBJ1-1; no definite D call. Germline CDR1 SGHTA, CDR2 FQGNSA. The germline V and J ends were trimmed by 1 base and 0 bases, with 9 bases remaining between them. This CDR3 comprises 15 residues. The CDR3 nucleotides are TGTGCCAGCAGCTTAGTGGGTAACATGAACACTGAAGCTTTCTTT. It translates to CASSLVGNMNTEAFF.

This CDR3 is CATSDGYNEQFF. The CDR3 DNA sequence: TGTGCCACCAGTGACGGGTACAATGAGCAGTTCTTC. V usage is TRBV24-1 and J usage is TRBJ2-1; D remains unclear. The germline CDR1 and CDR2 sequences are KGHDR and SFDVKD. V lost 4 bases, J lost 4 bases, and 4 bases lay in between. The CDR3 covers 12 residues.

As DNA, the CDR3 is TGTGCCAGCAGCTTGCGCGTATCGGTAGCGGGGACTAGCACAGATACGCAGTATTTT. It codes for CASSLRVSVAGTSTDTQYF. The chain links TRBV5-4 to TRBJ2-3; 8 nucleotides line up with TRBD2. The ends lost 1 base at V and 0 bases at J; junction bases unmatched: 13. This CDR3 is 19 amino acids long. Germline lookup yields CDR1 SGHNT and CDR2 YYREEE (reference sequence). The full variable domain, its missing parts supplied by reference TRBV5-4 and TRBJ2-3, is ETGVTQSPTHLIKTRGQQVTLRCSSQSGHNTVSWYQQALGQGPQFIFQYYREEENGRGNFPPRFSGLQFPNYSSELNVNALELDDSALYLCASSLRVSVAGTSTDTQYFGPGTRLTVL.

Turning to this clonotype: The CDR3 ends on some other residue instead of the conserved phenylalanine or tryptophan, so this is likely a read error. The chain links TRBV4-1 to TRBJ2-5, with D uncertain. Germline V lookup: CDR1 MGHRA, CDR2 YSYEKL. This CDR3 is 13 amino acids long. The CDR3, as DNA: TGTGCCAGCAGCCCGATCCCTCAAGAGACCCAGTACTAC. It yields the protein CASSPIPQETQYY.

On this clonotype: At one of its ends the junction is not consistent with the germline gene, which may arise from a read error. The rearrangement uses TRBV24-1 and TRBJ2-7; 7 bases map to TRBD2. The germline V gene encodes CDR1 KGHDR and CDR2 SFDVKD. There are 18 residues in the CDR3. The CDR3 sequence is CASSEAYMWGGEAYEQYF. CDR3 nucleotide sequence: TGTGCCAGCAGTGAAGCGTATATGTGGGGGGGAGAAGCCTACGAGCAGTACTTC.